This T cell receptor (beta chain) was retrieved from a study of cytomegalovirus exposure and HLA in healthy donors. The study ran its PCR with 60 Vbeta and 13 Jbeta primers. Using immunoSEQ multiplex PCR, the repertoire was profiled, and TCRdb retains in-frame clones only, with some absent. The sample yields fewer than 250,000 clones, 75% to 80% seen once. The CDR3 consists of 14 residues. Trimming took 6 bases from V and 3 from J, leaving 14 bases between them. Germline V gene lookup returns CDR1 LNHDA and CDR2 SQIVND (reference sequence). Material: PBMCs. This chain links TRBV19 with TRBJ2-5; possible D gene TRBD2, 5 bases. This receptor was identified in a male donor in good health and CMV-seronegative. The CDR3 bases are TGTGCCAGTAGAATGAGATTCGGGGAAGAGACCCAGTACTTC. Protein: CASRMRFGEETQYF.